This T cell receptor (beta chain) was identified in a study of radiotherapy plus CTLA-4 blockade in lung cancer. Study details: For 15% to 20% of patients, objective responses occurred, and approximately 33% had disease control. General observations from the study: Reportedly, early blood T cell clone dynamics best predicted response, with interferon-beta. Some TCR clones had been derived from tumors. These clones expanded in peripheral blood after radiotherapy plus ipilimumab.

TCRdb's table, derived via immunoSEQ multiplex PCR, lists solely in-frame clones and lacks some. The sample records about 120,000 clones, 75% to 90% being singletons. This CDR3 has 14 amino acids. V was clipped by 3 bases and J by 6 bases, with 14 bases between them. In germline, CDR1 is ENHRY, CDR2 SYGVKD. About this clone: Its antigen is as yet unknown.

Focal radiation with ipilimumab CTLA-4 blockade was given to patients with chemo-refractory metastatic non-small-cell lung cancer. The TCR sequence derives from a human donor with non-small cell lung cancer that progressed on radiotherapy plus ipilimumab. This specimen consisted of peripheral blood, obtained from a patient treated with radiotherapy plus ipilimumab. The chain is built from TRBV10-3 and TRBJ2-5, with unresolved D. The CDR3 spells CAISDFVITQTQYF. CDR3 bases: TGTGCCATCAGTGATTTCGTTATAACCCAGACCCAGTACTTC.